The sequence of this T cell receptor beta chain was determined in a study of blood T cells in healthy people across ages. CDR3 size: 16 residues. Germline V CDR1 and CDR2: LGHNA, YNFKEQ. V shed 1 base, J shed 5 bases, and the junction held 5 bases outside the gene matches. PCR was performed a second time for about 7 to 11 cycles using a sample-barcoded 5' primer and a J-beta primer mix. TCRdb processed the 5' RACE reads anew with MiXCR; each CDR3 protein has one entry. Among approximately 800,000 distinct CDR3 sequences listed, approximately 65% were seen once. V gene TRBV4-2 combines with J gene TRBJ2-2; 9 bases agree with TRBD2. Source material: blood. The TCR comes from a man aged 25 to 40 in good health. The CDR3 DNA reads as TGTGCCAGCAGCCAAGGTCCTCTAGCGGGGACCGGGGAGCTGTTTTTT. Its translation is CASSQGPLAGTGELFF.